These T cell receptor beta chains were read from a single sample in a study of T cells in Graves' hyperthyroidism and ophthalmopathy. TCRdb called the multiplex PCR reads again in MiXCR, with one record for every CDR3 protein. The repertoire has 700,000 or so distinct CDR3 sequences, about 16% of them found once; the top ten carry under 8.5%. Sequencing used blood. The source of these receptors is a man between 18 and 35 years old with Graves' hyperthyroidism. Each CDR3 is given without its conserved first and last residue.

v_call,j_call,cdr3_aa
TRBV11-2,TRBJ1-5,ASSQSLYSNQPQH
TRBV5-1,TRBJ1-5,ASSLAGQRNQPQH
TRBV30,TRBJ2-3,ALDVRRGDTQY
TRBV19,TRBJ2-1,ASSIDPATGGEQF
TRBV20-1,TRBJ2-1,SARDFRGRGDNEQF
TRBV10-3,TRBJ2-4,AISPAGNIQY
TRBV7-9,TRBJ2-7,ASGTSGRAYEQY
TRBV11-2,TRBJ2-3,ASSHTTGAQKRTQY
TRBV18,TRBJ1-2,ASSPRTDGYT
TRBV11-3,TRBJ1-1,ASSTRDRVNTEAF
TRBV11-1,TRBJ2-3,ASSLVGAGVQDTQY
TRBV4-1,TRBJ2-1,ASSQAPGGGYNEQF
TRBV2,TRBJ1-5,ASRSDLGGDQPQH
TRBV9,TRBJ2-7,ASSAPGKPYEQY
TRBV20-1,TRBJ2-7,SARNPSGTGNEQY
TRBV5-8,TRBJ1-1,ASSLWQGQI
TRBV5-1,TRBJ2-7,ASSIGPYEQY
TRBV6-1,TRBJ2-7,ASSPGVAEQY
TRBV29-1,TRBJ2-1,SVGGVEQF
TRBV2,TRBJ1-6,ASRHPLNSPLH
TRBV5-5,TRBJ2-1,ASSARDSYNEQF
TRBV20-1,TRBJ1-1,SATGGSMNTEAF
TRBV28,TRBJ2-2,ASTPRTSGAGELF
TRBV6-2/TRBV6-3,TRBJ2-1,ASSYSGRELGNEQF
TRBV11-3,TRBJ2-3,ASSFLGTASDTQY
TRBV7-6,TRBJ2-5,ASSLDSAGQETQY
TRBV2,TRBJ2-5,ASSEEAGGEETQY
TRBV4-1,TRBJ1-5,ASSQAGAGNQPQH
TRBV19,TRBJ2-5,ASSVLGGEETQY
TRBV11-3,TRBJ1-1,ASSGRAENTEAF
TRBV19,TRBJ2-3,ASNGRRTDTQY
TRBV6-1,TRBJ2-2,ASIRQGSADTGELF
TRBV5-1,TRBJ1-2,ASSPMTGGYGYT
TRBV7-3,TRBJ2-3,ASSLSGAASTFTDTQY
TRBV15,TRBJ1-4,ATSTGAATNEKLF
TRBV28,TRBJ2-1,ASRITGAGGEQF
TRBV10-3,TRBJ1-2,AISESQGPYGYT
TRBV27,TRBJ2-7,ASSHAGATYEQY
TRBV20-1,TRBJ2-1,SARDHVAGVREQF
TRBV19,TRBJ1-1,ASSMTGTGESAF
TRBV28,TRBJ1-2,ASSPIPGPYGYT
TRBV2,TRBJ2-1,ASSEGQGSNEQF
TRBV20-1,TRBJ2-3,SARRGGDTDTQY
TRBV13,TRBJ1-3,ASSARMGSGNTIY
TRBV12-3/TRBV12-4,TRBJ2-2,ASSLGTSGGELF
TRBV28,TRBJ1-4,ASSSIIGGTNEKLF